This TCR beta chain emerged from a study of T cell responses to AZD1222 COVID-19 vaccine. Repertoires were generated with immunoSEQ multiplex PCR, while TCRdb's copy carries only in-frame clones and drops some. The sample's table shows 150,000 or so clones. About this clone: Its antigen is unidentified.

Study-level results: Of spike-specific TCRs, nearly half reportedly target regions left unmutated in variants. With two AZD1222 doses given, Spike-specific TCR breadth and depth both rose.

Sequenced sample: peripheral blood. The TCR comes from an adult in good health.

The DNA of the CDR3 is TGTGCCAGCAGTGACGGACCAGCCACAGATACGCAGTATTTT. Translation gives CASSDGPATDTQYF. The chain recombines TRBV6-4 with TRBJ2-3; D gene unclear. The CDR3 is 14 residues long. Germline CDR1 is MRHNA and CDR2 is SNTAGT. V lost 2 bases, J lost 2 bases, and 8 bases lay in between.